A selection of T cell receptor beta chains follows, all from one sample in a study of blood T cell repertoires in COVID-19. TCRdb's copy holds only in-frame clones and misses some; the assay was immunoSEQ multiplex PCR. This sample has some 310,000 clones, with 90% found just once. Specimen: peripheral blood. The receptors originated from a woman between 40 and 55 years old with COVID-19, enrolled during active disease. Both conserved end residues are part of each CDR3. A D gene is named only where the DNA matches it firmly. The size field is filled for only some rows; it gives once, few, many or a size class.

TRBD2	TRBV19	TRBJ2-3	-	TGTGCCAGTAGTACGATGGGGACTAGATTCCCAGATACGCAGTATTTT	CASSTMGTRFPDTQYF
TRBD2	TRBV29-1	TRBJ2-5	-	TGCAGCGTCGTGACTAGCGGGCAAGAGACCCAGTACTTC	CSVVTSGQETQYF
TRBD1	TRBV19	TRBJ2-1	-	TGTGCCAGTAGTCGGACAGGGGAATATAATGAGCAGTTCTTC	CASSRTGEYNEQFF
-	TRBV6-6	TRBJ1-4	few	TGTGCCAGCAGCCCTCGACAGACGAACGAAAAACTGTTTTTT	CASSPRQTNEKLFF
-	TRBV18	TRBJ2-5	-	TGTGCCAGCTCACCACCTTTCGGGACCCAGTACTTC	CASSPPFGTQYF
TRBD1	TRBV27	TRBJ2-5	-	TGTGCCAGCAGCTCGGACAGGAGAGGAGAGACCCAGTACTTC	CASSSDRRGETQYF
TRBD2	TRBV15	TRBJ2-5	-	TGTGCCACCAGCAGGTCCGGGACTAGCGGGAGAGGGGAGACCCAGTACTTC	CATSRSGTSGRGETQYF
TRBD1	TRBV27	TRBJ1-1	-	TGTGCCAGCAGTAGCGACAGGGGGACTGAAGCTTTCTTT	CASSSDRGTEAFF
-	TRBV7-2	TRBJ1-2	-	TGTGCCAGCAGCTTAAGGGGGGGAAAGGGAGCCTATGGCTACACCTTC	CASSLRGGKGAYGYTF
-	TRBV5-1	TRBJ1-1	-	TGCGCCAGCAGCTTGGACAGGGATTGGACTGAAGCTTTCTTT	CASSLDRDWTEAFF
TRBD2	TRBV5-4	TRBJ2-1	-	TGTGCCAGCAGCCCTTTCGGGCGGGAGGGAGACAATGAGCAGTTCTTC	CASSPFGREGDNEQFF
TRBD2	TRBV10-3	TRBJ2-1	-	TGTGCCATCAGCGCCGCCGGGACTAGCGTTAGGAGCTCCTACAATGAGCAGTTCTTC	CAISAAGTSVRSSYNEQFF
-	TRBV5-6	TRBJ1-5	-	TGTGCCAGCAGCAAGGTGGCGGAGTTCAATCAGCCCCAGCATTTT	CASSKVAEFNQPQHF
-	TRBV5-4	TRBJ2-1	once	TGTGCCAGCAGCTTGGACGGCGGTACCTACAATGAGCAGTTCTTC	CASSLDGGTYNEQFF
-	TRBV5-4	TRBJ1-1	-	TGTGCCAGCAGCTTTGGGGCCCAGAACACTGAAGCTTTCTTT	CASSFGAQNTEAFF
TRBD1	TRBV30	TRBJ2-7	-	TGTGCCTGGACCGCCCCCGACAGGGGCTTTTCCTACGAGCAGTACTTC	CAWTAPDRGFSYEQYF
-	TRBV7-9	TRBJ1-1	-	TGTGCCAGCAGCTTAGCGGTAGAAACTGAAGCTTTCTTT	CASSLAVETEAFF
-	TRBV28	TRBJ1-5	-	TGTGCCAGCAGTTTGGGCTCTCTACTTATGGGGCCCCAGCATTTT	CASSLGSLLMGPQHF
TRBD1	TRBV4-1	TRBJ1-6	few	TGCGCCAGCAGCCAAGACGGGACAGGGAGGTCACCCCTCCACTTT	CASSQDGTGRSPLHF
-	TRBV14	TRBJ1-6	-	TGTGCCAGCAGCCGACGAACGGACAGTAGCTCCTATAATTCACCCCTCCACTTT	CASSRRTDSSSYNSPLHF
TRBD2	TRBV5-3	TRBJ2-1	-	TGTGCCAGAAGCGTACCGACTAGCGGGAGGCGCAATGAGCAGTTCTTC	CARSVPTSGRRNEQFF
TRBD1	TRBV7-9	TRBJ1-4	few	TGTGCCAGCAGCCTGGGACAGGGAGGAGAAAAACTGTTTTTT	CASSLGQGGEKLFF
-	TRBV7-2	TRBJ1-1	-	TGTGCCAGCAGCTTAGAGGCGATCAGGGGCTTGAACACTGAAGCTTTCTTT	CASSLEAIRGLNTEAFF
-	TRBV27	TRBJ1-2	-	TGTGCCAGCAGTTTTATGCCCCTACAGGGTAACTATGGCTACACCTTC	CASSFMPLQGNYGYTF
TRBD2	TRBV7-9	TRBJ2-5	-	TGTGCCAGCAGCCCGAACCCGGGACTAGCGGGAAACCGGGGGGAGACCCAGTACTTC	CASSPNPGLAGNRGETQYF
-	TRBV3-1/TRBV3-2	TRBJ2-7	-	TGTGCCAGCAGGTCGACTAGTTTCGAGCAGTACTTC	CASRSTSFEQYF
-	TRBV28	TRBJ2-3	-	TGTGCCAGCAGTGTTTCGAGCACAGATACGCAGTATTTT	CASSVSSTDTQYF
-	TRBV29-1	TRBJ2-7	-	TGCAGCGTTGAAGATGGGGAGGTTTTATACTTC	CSVEDGEVLYF
-	TRBV30	TRBJ2-7	once	TGTGCCTGGGGCCCCCGTGGCCCCTCATCGGAGCAGTACTTC	CAWGPRGPSSEQYF
-	TRBV28	TRBJ2-5	-	TGTGCCAGCAGTTCGCGAACTCCGAGGAGGTTCCAAGGAGAGACCCAGTACTTC	CASSSRTPRRFQGETQYF
-	TRBV19	TRBJ2-1	-	TGTGCCAGTAGTGCGAACAGGGTAGACGACAATGAGCAGTTCTTC	CASSANRVDDNEQFF
TRBD1	TRBV28	TRBJ1-2	-	TGTGCCAGCAGTTTAGGACAGGGAAATGGCTACACCTTC	CASSLGQGNGYTF
-	TRBV11-2	TRBJ2-2	once	TGTGCCAGCAGCTTAGCTGCGAGCAGGCCCGGGGAGCTGTTTTTT	CASSLAASRPGELFF
-	TRBV7-9	TRBJ2-1	-	TGTGCCAGCACAAGTACAGGGAAGTCCTACAATGAGCAGTTCTTC	CASTSTGKSYNEQFF
TRBD2	TRBV30	TRBJ2-3	-	TGTGCCTGGAGTGTGCGGCTAGCGGGGAGGCGGCAGACAGATACGCAGTATTTT	CAWSVRLAGRRQTDTQYF
-	TRBV9	TRBJ2-7	-	TGTGCCAGCAGCGTAGCTGCAGGGCCCTACGAGCAGTACTTC	CASSVAAGPYEQYF